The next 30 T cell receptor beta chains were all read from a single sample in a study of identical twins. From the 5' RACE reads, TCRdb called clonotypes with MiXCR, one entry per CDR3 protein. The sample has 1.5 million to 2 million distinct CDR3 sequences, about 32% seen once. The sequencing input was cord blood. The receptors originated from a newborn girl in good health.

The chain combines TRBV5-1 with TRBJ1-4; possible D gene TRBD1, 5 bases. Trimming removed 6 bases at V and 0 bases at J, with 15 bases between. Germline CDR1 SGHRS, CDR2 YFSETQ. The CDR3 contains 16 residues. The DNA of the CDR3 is TGCGCCAGCAAGATGGGGGGATCCACAACTAATGAAAAACTGTTTTTT. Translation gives CASKMGGSTTNEKLFF.

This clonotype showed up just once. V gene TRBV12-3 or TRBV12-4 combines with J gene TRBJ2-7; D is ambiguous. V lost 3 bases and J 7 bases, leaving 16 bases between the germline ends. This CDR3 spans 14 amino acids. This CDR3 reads CASSFIGSRNEQYF. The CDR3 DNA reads TGTGCCAGCAGTTTCATCGGCAGCCGCAATGAGCAGTACTTC.

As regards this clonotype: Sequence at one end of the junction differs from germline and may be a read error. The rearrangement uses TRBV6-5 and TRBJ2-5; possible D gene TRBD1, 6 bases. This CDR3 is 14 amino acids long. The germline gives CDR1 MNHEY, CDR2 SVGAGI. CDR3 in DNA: TGTGCCAGCAGCCGTCACAGGGCTTCAGAGGCCCAGTACTTC. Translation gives CASSRHRASEAQYF.

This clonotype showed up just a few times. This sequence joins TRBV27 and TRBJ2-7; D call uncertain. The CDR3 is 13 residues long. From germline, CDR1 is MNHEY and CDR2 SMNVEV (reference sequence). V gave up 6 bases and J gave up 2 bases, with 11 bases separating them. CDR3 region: CASSPPYAYEQYF. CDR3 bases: TGTGCCAGCAGCCCGCCTTATGCCTACGAGCAGTACTTC.

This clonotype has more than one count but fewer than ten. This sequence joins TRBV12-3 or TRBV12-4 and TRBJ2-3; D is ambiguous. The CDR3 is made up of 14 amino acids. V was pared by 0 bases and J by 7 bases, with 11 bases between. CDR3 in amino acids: CASSLAAGGYTQYF. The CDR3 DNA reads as TGTGCCAGCAGTTTAGCAGCCGGTGGTTATACGCAGTATTTT.

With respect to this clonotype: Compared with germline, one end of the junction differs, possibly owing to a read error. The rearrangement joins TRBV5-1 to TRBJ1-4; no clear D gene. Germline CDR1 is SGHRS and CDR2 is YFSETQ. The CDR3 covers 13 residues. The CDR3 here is CAGRSGSNEKLFF. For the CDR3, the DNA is TGCGCCGGCAGATCGGGCAGCAATGAAAAACTGTTTTTT.

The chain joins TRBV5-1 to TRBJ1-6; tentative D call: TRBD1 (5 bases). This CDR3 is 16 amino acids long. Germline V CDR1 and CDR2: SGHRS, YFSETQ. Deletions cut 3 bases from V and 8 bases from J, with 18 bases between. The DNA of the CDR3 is TGCGCCAGCAGCTCGGGGTTAGGGGCCTCTGATTCACCCCTCCACTTT. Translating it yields CASSSGLGASDSPLHF. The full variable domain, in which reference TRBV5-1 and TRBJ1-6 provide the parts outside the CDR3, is KAGVTQTPRYLIKTRGQQVTLSCSPISGHRSVSWYQQTPGQGLQFLFEYFSETQRNKGNFPGRFSGRQFSNSRSEMNVSTLELGDSALYLCASSSGLGASDSPLHFGNGTRLTVT.

The CDR3 bases are TGCGCCAGCAGCTTGGGGGGTCTTTGGAATGAGCAGTACTTC. It codes for CASSLGGLWNEQYF. The chain carries TRBV5-1 and TRBJ2-7; D not certain. The germline V gene encodes CDR1 SGHRS and CDR2 YFSETQ. V lost 0 bases and J 7 bases, leaving 14 bases between the germline ends. The CDR3 length is 14 residues.

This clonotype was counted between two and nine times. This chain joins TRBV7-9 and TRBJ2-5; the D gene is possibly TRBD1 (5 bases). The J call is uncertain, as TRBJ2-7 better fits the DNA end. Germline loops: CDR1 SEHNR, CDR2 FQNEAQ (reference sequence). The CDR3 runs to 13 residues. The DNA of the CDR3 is TGTGCCAGCAGCTTAGATCAGGGAAACGAGCAGTACTTC. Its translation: CASSLDQGNEQYF.

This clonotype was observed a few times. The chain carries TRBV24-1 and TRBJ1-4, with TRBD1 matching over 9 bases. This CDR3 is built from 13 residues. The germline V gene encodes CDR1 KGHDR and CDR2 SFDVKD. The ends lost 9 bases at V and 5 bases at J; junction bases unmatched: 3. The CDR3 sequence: CATGTGRNEKLFF. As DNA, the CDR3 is TGTGCCACCGGGACAGGGCGAAATGAAAAACTGTTTTTT.

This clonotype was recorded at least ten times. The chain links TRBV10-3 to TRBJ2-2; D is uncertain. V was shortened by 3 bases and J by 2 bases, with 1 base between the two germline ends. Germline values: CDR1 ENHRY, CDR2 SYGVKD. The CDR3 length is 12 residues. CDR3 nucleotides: TGTGCCATCAGTGACAACACCGGGGAGCTGTTTTTT. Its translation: CAISDNTGELFF.

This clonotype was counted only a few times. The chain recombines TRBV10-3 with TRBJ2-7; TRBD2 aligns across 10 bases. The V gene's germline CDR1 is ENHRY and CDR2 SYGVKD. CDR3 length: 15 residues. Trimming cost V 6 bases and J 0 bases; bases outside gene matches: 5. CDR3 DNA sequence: TGTGCCATCAGGAGGACTAGCGGCAACTCCTACGAGCAGTACTTC. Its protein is CAIRRTSGNSYEQYF.

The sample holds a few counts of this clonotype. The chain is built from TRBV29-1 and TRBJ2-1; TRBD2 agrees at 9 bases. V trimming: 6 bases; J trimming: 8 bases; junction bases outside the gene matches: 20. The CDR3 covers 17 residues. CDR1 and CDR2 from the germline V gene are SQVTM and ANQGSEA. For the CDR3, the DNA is TGCAGCGTCTGGCAAGAAAGGCGGGAGGGCCGATTCGATGAGCAGTTCTTC. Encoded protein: CSVWQERREGRFDEQFF.

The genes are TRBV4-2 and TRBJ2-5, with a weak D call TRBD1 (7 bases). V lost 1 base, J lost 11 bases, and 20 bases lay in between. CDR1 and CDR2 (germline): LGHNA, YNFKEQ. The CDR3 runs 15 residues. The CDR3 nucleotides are TGTGCCAGCAGCCAAGTGAGCAGGGGGAGGAATGAGCAGTACTTC. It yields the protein CASSQVSRGRNEQYF.

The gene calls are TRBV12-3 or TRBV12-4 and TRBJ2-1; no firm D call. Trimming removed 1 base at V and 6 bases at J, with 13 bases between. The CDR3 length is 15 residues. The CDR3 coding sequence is TGTGCCAGCAGTTTAGACTTTCAAACCCCCAATGAGCAGTTCTTC. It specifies CASSLDFQTPNEQFF.

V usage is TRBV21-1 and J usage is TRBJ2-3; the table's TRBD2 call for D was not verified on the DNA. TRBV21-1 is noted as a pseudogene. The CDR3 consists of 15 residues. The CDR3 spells CAGGLAGHYTDTQYF. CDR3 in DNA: TGTGCCGGCGGACTAGCGGGACACTACACAGATACGCAGTATTTT.

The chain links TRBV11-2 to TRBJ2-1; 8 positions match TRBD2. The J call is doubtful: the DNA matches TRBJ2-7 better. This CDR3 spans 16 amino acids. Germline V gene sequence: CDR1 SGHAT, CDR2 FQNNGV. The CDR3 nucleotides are TGTGCCAGCAGCTCAGTAGCGGGGAGCTCCTACAATGAGCAGTACTTC. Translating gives CASSSVAGSSYNEQYF.

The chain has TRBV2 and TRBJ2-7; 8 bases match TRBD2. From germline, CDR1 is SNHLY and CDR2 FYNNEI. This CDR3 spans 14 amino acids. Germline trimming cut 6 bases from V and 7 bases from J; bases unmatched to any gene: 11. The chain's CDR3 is CASRDSGVFEEQYF. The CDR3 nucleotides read TGTGCCAGCAGAGATAGCGGGGTCTTCGAGGAGCAGTACTTC. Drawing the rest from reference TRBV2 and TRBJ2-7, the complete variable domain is EPEVTQTPSHQVTQMGQEVILRCVPISNHLYFYWYRQILGQKVEFLVSFYNNEISEKSEIFDDQFSVERPDGSNFTLKIRSTKLEDSAMYFCASRDSGVFEEQYFGPGTRLTVT.

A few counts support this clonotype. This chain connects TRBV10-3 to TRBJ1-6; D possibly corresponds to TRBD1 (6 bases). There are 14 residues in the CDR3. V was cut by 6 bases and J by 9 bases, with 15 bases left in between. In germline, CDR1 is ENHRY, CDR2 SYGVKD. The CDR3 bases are TGTGCCATCAGCCCAGGGGCGAGTGGTTCACCCCTCCACTTT. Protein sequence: CAISPGASGSPLHF.

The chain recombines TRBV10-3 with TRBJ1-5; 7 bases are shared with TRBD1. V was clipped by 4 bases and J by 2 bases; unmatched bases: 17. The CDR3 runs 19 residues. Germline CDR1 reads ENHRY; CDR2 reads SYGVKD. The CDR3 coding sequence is TGTGCCATCAGTGCCCAACTGGGACAGAGGGTCTTGGGCAATCAGCCCCAGCATTTT. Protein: CAISAQLGQRVLGNQPQHF.

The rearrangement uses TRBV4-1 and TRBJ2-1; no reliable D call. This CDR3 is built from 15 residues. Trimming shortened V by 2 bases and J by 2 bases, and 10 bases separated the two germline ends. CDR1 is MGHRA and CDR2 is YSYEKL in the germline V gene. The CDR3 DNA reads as TGCGCCAGCAGCCAAACCTACCTCGCCTACAATGAGCAGTTCTTC. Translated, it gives CASSQTYLAYNEQFF.

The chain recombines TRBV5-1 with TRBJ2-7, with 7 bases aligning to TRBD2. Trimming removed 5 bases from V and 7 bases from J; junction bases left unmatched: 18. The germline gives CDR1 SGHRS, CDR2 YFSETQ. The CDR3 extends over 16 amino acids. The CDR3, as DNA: TGCGCCAGCAGTCCTAGACTAGCCCCCTCCTACAATGAGCAGTACTTC. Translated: CASSPRLAPSYNEQYF.

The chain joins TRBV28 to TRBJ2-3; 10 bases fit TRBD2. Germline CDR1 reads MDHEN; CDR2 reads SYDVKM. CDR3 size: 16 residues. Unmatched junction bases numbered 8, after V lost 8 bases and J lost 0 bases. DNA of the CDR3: TGTGCCAGCGGTATCTGGACTAGCGGCAGCACAGATACGCAGTATTTT. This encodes CASGIWTSGSTDTQYF.

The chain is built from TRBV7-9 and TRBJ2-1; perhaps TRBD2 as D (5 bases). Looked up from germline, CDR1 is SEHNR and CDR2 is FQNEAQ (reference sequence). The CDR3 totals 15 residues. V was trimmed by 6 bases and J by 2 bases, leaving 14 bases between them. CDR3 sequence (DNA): TGTGCCAGCAGGCCCCCTCTCGGGACCTACAATGAGCAGTTCTTC. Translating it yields CASRPPLGTYNEQFF.

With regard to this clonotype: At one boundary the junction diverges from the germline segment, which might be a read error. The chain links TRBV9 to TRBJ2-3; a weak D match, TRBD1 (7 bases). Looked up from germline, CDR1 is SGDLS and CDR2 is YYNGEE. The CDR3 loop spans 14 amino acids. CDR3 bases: TGTGCCAGCAGCGAGACAGGGTCGGGAGATACGCGGTATTTT. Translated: CASSETGSGDTRYF.

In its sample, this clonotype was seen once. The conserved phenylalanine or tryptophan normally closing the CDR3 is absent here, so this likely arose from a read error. The CDR3, as DNA: TGTGCCAGCAGTTTAAGGGCGAACACTGAAGCTTTCCTT. Translating it yields CASSLRANTEAFL. The chain combines TRBV28 with TRBJ1-1; D is unresolved. Germline V gives CDR1 MDHEN, CDR2 SYDVKM. The CDR3 loop spans 13 amino acids. V was pared by 2 bases and J by 1 base, with 5 bases between.

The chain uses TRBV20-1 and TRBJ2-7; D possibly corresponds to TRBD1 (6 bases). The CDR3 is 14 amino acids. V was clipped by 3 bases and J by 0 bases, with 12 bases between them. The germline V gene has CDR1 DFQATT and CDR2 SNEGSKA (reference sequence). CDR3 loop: CSARGALPSYEQYF. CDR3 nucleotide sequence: TGCAGTGCTAGGGGGGCTCTCCCCTCCTACGAGCAGTACTTC.

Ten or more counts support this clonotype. The CDR3 nucleotides are TGTGCCAGCAGTTTGAGTGCGGGAGGGCCCAATGAGCAGTTCTTC. Residues: CASSLSAGGPNEQFF. The chain has TRBV27 and TRBJ2-1; 9 bases line up with TRBD2. The CDR3 contains 15 residues. The ends lost 3 bases at V and 6 bases at J; junction bases unmatched: 6. Germline-derived CDR1 and CDR2 are MNHEY and SMNVEV (reference sequence).

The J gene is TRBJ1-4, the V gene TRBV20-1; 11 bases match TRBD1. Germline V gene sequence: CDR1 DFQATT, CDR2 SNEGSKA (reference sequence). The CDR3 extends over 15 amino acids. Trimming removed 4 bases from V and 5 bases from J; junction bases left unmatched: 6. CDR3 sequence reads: CSATRGTGGNEKLFF. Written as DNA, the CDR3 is TGCAGTGCTACCCGAGGGACAGGGGGAAATGAAAAACTGTTTTTT.

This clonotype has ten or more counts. CDR3 amino acids: CASSGLSNEKLFF. DNA for the CDR3: TGTGCCAGCTCAGGGCTAAGTAATGAAAAACTGTTTTTT. J is TRBJ1-4 and V is TRBV4-2; maybe TRBD1 (5 bases). Germline V gives CDR1 LGHNA, CDR2 YNFKEQ. V gave up 8 bases and J gave up 4 bases, with 11 bases separating them. CDR3 length: 13 amino acids.